The text below deals with one TCR beta chain. Its target is not known. The data belong to a study of T cells in narcolepsy. Notes on the study in general: In some patient and control memory CD4+ samples, autoreactive clones were absent. Autoreactive clonotypes reportedly recurred in blood of same and different patients, not controls.

Germline V gene data show CDR1 as SGHAT and CDR2 as FQNNGV. This CDR3 contains 15 residues. Trimming took 1 base from V and 10 from J, leaving 14 bases between them. Method: immunoSEQ multiplex PCR; TCRdb's copy keeps in-frame clones and lacks some. Counted here are fewer than 35,000 clones, 82% occurring once; the ten biggest clones make up roughly 2.5%. The source material was CD45RA- memory CD4+ T cells from PBMCs. J is TRBJ1-6 and V is TRBV11-2, with a tentative D call TRBD1 (5 bases). This clonotype was obtained from a human donor with narcolepsy. The CDR3 is CASSLVLFGDSPLHF. The CDR3 coding sequence is TGTGCCAGCAGCTTAGTGCTTTTTGGGGACTCACCCCTCCACTTT.